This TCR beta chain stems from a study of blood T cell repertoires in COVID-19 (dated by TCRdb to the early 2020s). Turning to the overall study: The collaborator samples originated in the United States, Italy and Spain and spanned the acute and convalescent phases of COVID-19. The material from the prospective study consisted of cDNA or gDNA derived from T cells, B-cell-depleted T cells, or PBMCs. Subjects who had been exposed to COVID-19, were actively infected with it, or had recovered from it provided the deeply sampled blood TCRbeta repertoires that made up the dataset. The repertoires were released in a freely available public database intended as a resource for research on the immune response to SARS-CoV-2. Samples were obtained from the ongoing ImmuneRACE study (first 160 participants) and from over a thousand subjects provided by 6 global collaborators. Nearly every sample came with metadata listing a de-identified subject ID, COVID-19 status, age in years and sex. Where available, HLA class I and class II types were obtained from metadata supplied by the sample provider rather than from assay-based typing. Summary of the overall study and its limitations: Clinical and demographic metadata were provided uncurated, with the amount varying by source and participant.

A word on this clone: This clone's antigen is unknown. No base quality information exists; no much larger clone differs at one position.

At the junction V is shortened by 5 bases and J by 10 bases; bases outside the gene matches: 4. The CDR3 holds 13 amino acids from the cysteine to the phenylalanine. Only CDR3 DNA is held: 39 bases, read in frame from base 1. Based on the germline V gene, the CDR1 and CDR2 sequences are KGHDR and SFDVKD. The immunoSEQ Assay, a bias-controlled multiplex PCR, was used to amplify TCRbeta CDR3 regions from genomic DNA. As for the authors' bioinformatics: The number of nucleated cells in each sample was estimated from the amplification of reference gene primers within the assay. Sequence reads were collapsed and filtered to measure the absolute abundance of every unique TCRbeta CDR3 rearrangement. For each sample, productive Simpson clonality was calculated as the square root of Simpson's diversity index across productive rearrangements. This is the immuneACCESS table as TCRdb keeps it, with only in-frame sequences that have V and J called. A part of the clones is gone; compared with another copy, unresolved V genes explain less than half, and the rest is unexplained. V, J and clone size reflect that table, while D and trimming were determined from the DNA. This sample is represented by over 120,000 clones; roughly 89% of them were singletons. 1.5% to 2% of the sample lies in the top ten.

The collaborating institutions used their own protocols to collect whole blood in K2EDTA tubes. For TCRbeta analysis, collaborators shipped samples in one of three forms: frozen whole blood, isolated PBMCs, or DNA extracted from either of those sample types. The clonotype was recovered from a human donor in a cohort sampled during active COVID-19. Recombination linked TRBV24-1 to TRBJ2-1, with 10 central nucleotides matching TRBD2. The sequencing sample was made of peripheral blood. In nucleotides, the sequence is TGTGCCACCAGTGGCCGACTAGCGGGCGAGCAGTTCTTC. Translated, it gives CATSGRLAGEQFF.